The 30 T cell receptor beta chains in this list originate from one sample, sequenced in a study of human T cells and chemical hapten exposure. The time point is: pre-sensitization, week 0. Treatment denoted: therapeutic diphenylcyclopropenone sensitization with weekly scalp DPC. Each CDR3 protein is one row after TCRdb ran MiXCR on the RACE reads. Of roughly 100,000 distinct CDR3 sequences listed, 12% are singletons. The sequences come from whole blood, collected in connection with sensitization to the hapten diphenylcyclopropenone (DPC). Every receptor here comes from a woman in her fifties or sixties with alopecia areata. Some clones in this sample may be carry-over from other donors' samples.

A few counts support this clonotype. The chain combines TRBV7-9 with TRBJ2-2; weak D call: TRBD1 (5 bases). Germline CDR1 is SEHNR and CDR2 is FQNEAQ (reference sequence). Trimming took 5 bases from V and 6 from J, leaving 13 bases between them. The CDR3 covers 14 residues. Here the CDR3 DNA reads TGTGCCAGCAGCCCCGATAGGGGCTCCGGGGAGCTGTTTTTT. Residues: CASSPDRGSGELFF.

This clonotype was seen many times. V and J are TRBV7-9 and TRBJ2-3, with D possibly being TRBD1 or TRBD2 (5 bases each). Trimming removed 4 bases from V and 8 bases from J, with 13 bases in between. CDR1 and CDR2 (germline): SEHNR, FQNEAQ (reference sequence). This CDR3 contains 13 residues. The chain's CDR3 is CASSYVGAGTQYF. CDR3 sequence (DNA): TGTGCCAGCAGCTACGTAGGGGCGGGTACGCAGTATTTT.

The gene calls are TRBV7-6 and TRBJ1-1; TRBD1 might be the D (5 bases). This CDR3 spans 13 amino acids. Germline V gene lookup returns CDR1 SGHVS and CDR2 FNYEAQ. V lost 5 bases and J 8 bases, leaving 15 bases between the germline ends. CDR3 in DNA: TGTGCCAGCAGCCAAACCGGGGGTGAAGAAGCTTTCTTT. Translation: CASSQTGGEEAFF.

This clonotype was seen only a few times. The chain uses TRBV29-1 and TRBJ2-5, with 7 bases aligning to TRBD2. The germline V gene encodes CDR1 SQVTM and CDR2 ANQGSEA. V gave up 5 bases and J gave up 4 bases; unmatched junction bases: 7. The CDR3 contains 13 residues. CDR3 DNA: TGCAGCGTTACGGGGGGAGGTAGAGAGACCCAGTACTTC. Translation: CSVTGGGRETQYF.

The chain uses TRBV6-5 and TRBJ1-2, with D unclear. CDR3 length: 15 residues. V was cut by 4 bases and J by 2 bases, with 14 bases left in between. Germline loops: CDR1 MNHEY, CDR2 SVGAGI. DNA for the CDR3: TGTGCCAGCAGTTCCTGGACGGTAACCAACTATGGCTACACCTTC. This codes for CASSSWTVTNYGYTF.

This clonotype was picked up many times. The chain recombines TRBV7-9 with TRBJ2-4, with D possibly TRBD1 on 6 matching bases. V gave up 2 bases and J gave up 5 bases, with 7 bases separating them. Germline lookup yields CDR1 SEHNR and CDR2 FQNEAQ (reference sequence). CDR3 length: 13 amino acids. In DNA form, the CDR3 reads TGTGCCAGCAGCTTAAACAGGGAAAACATTCAGTACTTC. It yields the protein CASSLNRENIQYF.

At least ten counts were recorded for this clonotype. The chain uses TRBV12-3 or TRBV12-4 and TRBJ1-5; 7 bases agree with TRBD1. The CDR3 contains 14 residues. V shed 6 bases and J 10 bases; nucleotides not matched to a gene: 12. DNA of the CDR3: TGTGCCAGCAGCCGGGGACAGAGCCGGGGACCCCAGCATTTT. Translation gives CASSRGQSRGPQHF.

This chain connects TRBV10-2 to TRBJ2-1; D not resolved. V was clipped by 1 base and J by 0 bases, with 7 bases between them. CDR3 length: 15 residues. From germline, CDR1 is WSHSY and CDR2 SAAADI. In DNA, the CDR3 is TGCGCCAGCAGTGAGTGGGCGCTCTCCTACAATGAGCAGTTCTTC. Translating it yields CASSEWALSYNEQFF.

Remarks on this clonotype: Compared with germline, one end of the junction differs, possibly owing to a read error. V is TRBV7-2 and J is TRBJ1-1; no definite D call. This CDR3 has 13 residues. Germline V gene data show CDR1 as SGHTA and CDR2 as FQGNSA. The CDR3 DNA follows: TGTGCCAGCACCTTAGGGAGGGCCACTGAAGCTTTCTTT. It codes for CASTLGRATEAFF.

This clonotype was counted at least ten times. The rearrangement uses TRBV27 and TRBJ2-3; D gene ambiguous. V was shortened by 3 bases and J by 2 bases, with 6 bases between the two germline ends. Germline CDR1 MNHEY, CDR2 SMNVEV (reference sequence). CDR3 size: 13 residues. CDR3 bases: TGTGCCAGCAGTTTCCTACCCACAGATACGCAGTATTTT. Translating it yields CASSFLPTDTQYF.

This clonotype occurred a few times. This chain joins TRBV4-1 and TRBJ2-3, with 12 bases that match TRBD2. Trimming removed 3 bases from V and 4 bases from J; junction bases left unmatched: 11. This CDR3 has 18 amino acids. The germline CDR1 and CDR2 sequences are MGHRA and YSYEKL. CDR3 coding DNA: TGCGCCAGCAGCCAGGCGGGACTAGCGGGTCCCAGGGCAGATACGCAGTATTTT. It codes for CASSQAGLAGPRADTQYF.

This clonotype showed up just a few times. This rearrangement joins TRBV2 to TRBJ2-7; a possible D gene is TRBD1 (6 bases). Trimming took 6 bases from V and 3 from J, leaving 18 bases between them. The CDR3 runs 15 residues. Germline V gives CDR1 SNHLY, CDR2 FYNNEI. The CDR3 loop is CASRERPGHYYEQYF. DNA of the CDR3: TGTGCCAGCAGGGAAAGGCCGGGACATTACTACGAGCAGTACTTC.

The chain uses TRBV28 and TRBJ1-5, with TRBD1 matching over 7 bases. The CDR3 is made up of 15 amino acids. Germline V gene sequence: CDR1 MDHEN, CDR2 SYDVKM. Germline trimming cut 1 base from V and 9 bases from J; bases unmatched to any gene: 9. CDR3 residues: CASSLSTTGSPPQHF. The DNA for the CDR3 is TGTGCCAGCAGTTTATCCACGACAGGGAGTCCGCCCCAGCATTTT.

Many counts were recorded for this clonotype. The chain employs TRBV7-6 and TRBJ2-7; D possibly corresponds to TRBD2 (6 bases). The CDR3 is 15 amino acids. CDR1 is SGHVS, CDR2 FNYEAQ, per germline. V shed 1 base and J shed 3 bases, with 13 bases lying between them. The CDR3: CASSLGLTSIYEQYF. The CDR3 nucleotides read TGTGCCAGCAGCTTAGGTCTTACTAGCATCTACGAGCAGTACTTC.

This clonotype was seen ten or more times. V and J are TRBV6-5 and TRBJ2-3; TRBD1 aligns across 9 bases. The germline V gene encodes CDR1 MNHEY and CDR2 SVGAGI. The CDR3 has 15 residues. The V gene end was trimmed by 2 bases and the J gene end by 4 bases; junction bases not matched to a gene: 4. CDR3 sequence (DNA): TGTGCCAGCAGTTACACCCGGGACAGGGCAGATACGCAGTATTTT. This sequence encodes CASSYTRDRADTQYF.

This clonotype came up a few times. CDR3 DNA: TGCAGTGCTTCCATAAGAGTGAACACTGAAGCTTTCTTT. Its protein product is CSASIRVNTEAFF. The chain has TRBV20-1 and TRBJ1-1; D not resolved. V gave up 5 bases and J gave up 0 bases, with 10 bases separating them. The germline V gene encodes CDR1 DFQATT and CDR2 SNEGSKA (reference sequence). This CDR3 is 13 amino acids long.

This clonotype was observed at least ten times. V gene TRBV7-6 combines with J gene TRBJ1-1; the D is unclear. This CDR3 contains 13 residues. Germline CDR1 and CDR2: SGHVS and FNYEAQ. Trimming shortened V by 1 base and J by 6 bases, and 9 bases separated the two germline ends. DNA for the CDR3: TGTGCCAGCAGCTTAGAGACCGAGGCTGAAGCTTTCTTT. It translates to CASSLETEAEAFF.

This clonotype occurred a few times. The CDR3 is CASSSGTHNSPLHF. CDR3 nucleotide sequence: TGTGCCAGCAGCTCCGGGACACATAATTCACCCCTCCACTTT. V and J are TRBV7-2 and TRBJ1-6; tentative D call: TRBD1 (6 bases). CDR3 length equals 14 residues. V lost 4 bases to trimming and J lost 5 bases, with 9 bases between them. Germline-derived CDR1 and CDR2 are SGHTA and FQGNSA.

This sequence joins TRBV6-5 and TRBJ1-5; no clear D gene. The length of the CDR3 is 13 residues. Germline CDR1 and CDR2: MNHEY and SVGAGI. V lost 4 bases and J 5 bases, leaving 9 bases between the germline ends. The CDR3 nucleotides read TGTGCCAGCAGTTCTCAGAGGGATCAGCCCCAGCATTTT. Its translation is CASSSQRDQPQHF.

V usage is TRBV28 and J usage is TRBJ2-1; 11 bases map to TRBD2. J was trimmed by 10 bases and V by 4 bases; bases with no gene match: 9. This CDR3 region has 15 residues. Germline CDR1 MDHEN, CDR2 SYDVKM. The chain's CDR3 is CASSSGTSGSVEQFF. The CDR3 region has the DNA TGTGCCAGCAGTTCCGGGACTAGCGGTTCCGTGGAGCAGTTCTTC. The variable domain in full, completed from reference TRBV28 and TRBJ2-1, reads DVKVTQSSRYLVKRTGEKVFLECVQDMDHENMFWYRQDPGLGLRLIYFSYDVKMKEKGDIPEGYSVSREKKERFSLILESASTNQTSMYLCASSSGTSGSVEQFFGPGTRLTVL.

The chain has TRBV27 and TRBJ2-2; D not certain. Germline CDR1 reads MNHEY; CDR2 reads SMNVEV (reference sequence). There are 12 residues in the CDR3. The ends were cut back, 5 bases at V and 6 bases at J, with 7 bases in the middle. The CDR3 DNA reads TGTGCCAGCAGTGCGTCGGCCGGGGAGCTGTTTTTT. It yields the protein CASSASAGELFF.

The chain couples TRBV7-6 to TRBJ2-2; D possibly corresponds to TRBD2 (5 bases). This CDR3 is built from 15 residues. V was cut by 5 bases and J by 7 bases, with 17 bases left in between. Germline CDR1 is SGHVS and CDR2 is FNYEAQ. This CDR3 is CASSLRPGSGGELFF. DNA of the CDR3: TGTGCCAGCAGCCTCCGGCCAGGAAGCGGCGGGGAGCTGTTTTTT.

This clonotype appeared a few times. This sequence joins TRBV10-1 and TRBJ2-5; 9 bases are shared with TRBD2. From germline, CDR1 is WNHNN and CDR2 SYGVQD (reference sequence). After removal of 3 bases from V and 1 base from J, the junction contained 12 bases not matched to a gene. The CDR3 totals 18 residues. CDR3: CASSEYAEREERQETQYF. The CDR3 DNA is TGCGCCAGCAGTGAATATGCTGAGCGGGAGGAGCGCCAAGAGACCCAGTACTTC.

The chain joins TRBV6-6 to TRBJ1-5, with D uncertain. The CDR3 runs 12 residues. From germline, CDR1 is MNHNY and CDR2 SVGAGI (reference sequence). The ends were cut back, 7 bases at V and 9 bases at J, with 13 bases in the middle. The CDR3 bases are TGTGCCAGCATTGGAGGAAGTCCGCCCCAGCATTTT. Protein sequence: CASIGGSPPQHF.

This clonotype has more than one count but fewer than ten. The chain is built from TRBV20-1 and TRBJ2-7; a weak D match, TRBD1 (5 bases). The CDR3 contains 13 residues. Trimming took 8 bases from V and 0 from J, leaving 14 bases between them. Germline CDR1 DFQATT, CDR2 SNEGSKA (reference sequence). CDR3 amino acids: CSYTGPSSYEQYF. The CDR3 bases are TGCAGTTATACAGGACCCAGCTCCTACGAGCAGTACTTC.

The J gene is TRBJ2-7, the V gene TRBV28, with 9 bases identical to TRBD1. J gave up 2 bases and V 7 bases, and 3 bases lay outside the gene matches. CDR1 and CDR2 (germline): MDHEN, SYDVKM. The CDR3 sequence is 13 residues long. CDR3 sequence reads: CASTTGGAYEQYF. CDR3 in DNA: TGTGCCAGCACGACAGGGGGTGCCTACGAGCAGTACTTC.

This clonotype was detected once. The chain combines TRBV29-1 with TRBJ2-5; TRBD1 might be the D (5 bases). The germline V gene has CDR1 SQVTM and CDR2 ANQGSEA. V lost 6 bases and J 5 bases, leaving 10 bases between the germline ends. CDR3 size: 11 residues. CDR3 region: CSVGRRETQYF. DNA of the CDR3: TGCAGCGTGGGGCGTCGGGAGACCCAGTACTTC.

The chain couples TRBV4-1 to TRBJ2-7; no clear D gene. The ends were cut back, 1 base at V and 9 bases at J, with 16 bases in the middle. This CDR3 region has 14 residues. Germline CDR1 MGHRA, CDR2 YSYEKL. CDR3 coding DNA: TGCGCCAGCAGCCAAGTAGCCCGACCCGATGTGCAGTACTTC. This gives the protein CASSQVARPDVQYF.

Only a few counts were recorded for this clonotype. The CDR3 spells CASSPQGRHQPQHF. Written as DNA, the CDR3 is TGTGCCAGCAGCCCACAGGGGCGGCATCAGCCCCAGCATTTT. This chain links TRBV6-5 with TRBJ1-5; 7 bases line up with TRBD1. The germline CDR1 and CDR2 sequences are MNHEY and SVGAGI. V lost 6 bases to trimming and J lost 5 bases; unmatched junction nucleotides: 7. The length of the CDR3 is 14 residues.

The V gene is TRBV6-1, the J gene TRBJ1-5; maybe TRBD1 (5 bases). The CDR3 runs 14 residues. The germline gives CDR1 MNHNS, CDR2 SASEGT. Trimming removed 6 bases at V and 0 bases at J, with 9 bases between. CDR3 amino acids: CASSREYSNQPQHF. In DNA, the CDR3 is TGTGCCAGCAGCAGGGAGTATAGCAATCAGCCCCAGCATTTT.